What follows are 24 T cell receptor beta chains derived from one specimen sequenced in a study of molecular identifiers for immune sequencing clone quantification. MiXCR was run by TCRdb on the PCR reads, yielding one entry per CDR3 protein. The sample consists of some 65,000 distinct CDR3 sequences, less than 20% of them appearing once. The sample consisted of naive CD8+ T cells from blood, with Jurkat cell RNA spiked in. Described subset: FACS-sorted CD8+CD4-CCR7+CD45RA+ naive T cells. The receptors derive from a human donor in good health. Some libraries in this study had Jurkat cell RNA spiked in.

As to this clonotype: Mismatch with germline at one junction end may stem from a read error. V is TRBV5-1 and J is TRBJ2-7; D may match TRBD1 or TRBD2 (5 bases each). CDR1 is SGHRS, CDR2 YFSETQ, per germline. This CDR3 is 12 amino acids long. This CDR3 reads CAGSGEGYEQYF. In nucleotides, the CDR3 is TGCGCCGGCAGCGGAGAGGGGTACGAGCAGTACTTC.

This clonotype was seen many times. The chain links TRBV6-2 or TRBV6-3 to TRBJ1-1; D may be TRBD1 (6 bases). V was trimmed by 0 bases and J by 0 bases, leaving 8 bases between them. CDR3 size: 15 residues. Germline CDR1 MNHEY, CDR2 SVGEGT. Here the CDR3 reads CASSYSNRVNTEAFF. CDR3 bases: TGTGCCAGCAGTTACTCGAACAGGGTGAACACTGAAGCTTTCTTT.

This clonotype was counted only a few times. The CDR3 DNA follows: TGTGCCAGCTCCCCCTTTGCTAACCAGCCCCAGCATTTT. Its translation: CASSPFANQPQHF. V is TRBV6-5 and J is TRBJ1-5, with D unclear. This CDR3 comprises 13 residues. Looked up from germline, CDR1 is MNHEY and CDR2 is SVGAGI. Trimming cost V 8 bases and J 7 bases, with 15 bases left between them.

This clonotype was recorded at least ten times. The chain employs TRBV6-2 or TRBV6-3 and TRBJ2-7; 8 bases line up with TRBD2. Germline CDR1 reads MNHEY; CDR2 reads SVGEGT. V was pared by 0 bases and J by 2 bases, with 3 bases of the junction left unmatched. The CDR3 loop spans 15 amino acids. The CDR3 here is CASSYSGLVAYEQYF. CDR3 nucleotides: TGTGCCAGCAGTTACTCGGGACTAGTCGCCTACGAGCAGTACTTC.

The V and J genes are TRBV27 and TRBJ2-7, with TRBD2 identical over 9 bases. Per germline, CDR1 MNHEY and CDR2 SMNVEV (reference sequence). The CDR3 has 15 amino acids. V was pared by 7 bases and J by 2 bases, with 9 bases of the junction left unmatched. The chain's CDR3 is CASIFSGSGAYEQYF. The CDR3, as DNA: TGTGCCAGCATTTTTAGCGGGAGTGGAGCCTACGAGCAGTACTTC.

This chain links TRBV19 with TRBJ2-1; D is uncertain. The CDR3 spans 14 residues. Trimming removed 3 bases at V and 7 bases at J, with 13 bases between. The V gene's germline CDR1 is LNHDA and CDR2 SQIVND (reference sequence). The CDR3 bases are TGTGCCAGTAGTATCCTAGGCGAATCGAATGAGCAGTTCTTC. This gives the protein CASSILGESNEQFF.

There are many counts of this clonotype. The chain joins TRBV12-3 or TRBV12-4 to TRBJ2-2; 7 bases match TRBD1. With V trimmed by 3 bases and J by 5 bases, 6 bases remained unmatched. The CDR3 has 15 amino acids. CDR3 protein: CASSFGDSRTGELFF. DNA for the CDR3: TGTGCCAGCAGTTTCGGGGACAGTCGAACCGGGGAGCTGTTTTTT.

This clonotype was counted many times. The genes are TRBV6-2 or TRBV6-3 and TRBJ2-7; D gene uncertain. V lost 2 bases and J 0 bases, leaving 5 bases between the germline ends. This CDR3 has 13 residues. The germline V gene encodes CDR1 MNHEY and CDR2 SVGEGT. The CDR3 DNA sequence: TGTGCCAGCAGTTACCTCCTCTCCTACGAGCAGTACTTC. This sequence encodes CASSYLLSYEQYF.

Many counts were recorded for this clonotype. The genes are TRBV6-5 and TRBJ2-7; 8 positions agree with TRBD1. Trimming removed 2 bases from V and 5 bases from J; junction bases left unmatched: 5. Germline V lookup: CDR1 MNHEY, CDR2 SVGAGI. The CDR3 consists of 14 residues. The CDR3 reads CASSYQTGADEQYF. The CDR3 DNA reads TGTGCCAGCAGTTACCAGACAGGGGCGGACGAGCAGTACTTC.

This clonotype was counted at least ten times. The gene calls are TRBV11-2 and TRBJ2-7, with D unclear. Germline CDR1 SGHAT, CDR2 FQNNGV. The V gene lost 1 base and the J gene lost 3 bases, with 10 bases spanning the gap. The CDR3 totals 14 residues. Here the CDR3 reads CASSLGALNYEQYF. The CDR3 DNA reads as TGTGCCAGCAGCTTAGGGGCCCTCAACTACGAGCAGTACTTC. The full variable domain, with the rest looked up from reference TRBV11-2 and TRBJ2-7, is EAGVAQSPRYKIIEKRQSVAFWCNPISGHATLYWYQQILGQGPKLLIQFQNNGVVDDSQLPKDRFSAERLKGVDSTLKIQPAKLEDSAVYLCASSLGALNYEQYFGPGTRLTVT.

Concerning this clonotype itself: A much larger clone lies one base from this, so it may be a read error. The rearrangement links TRBV7-3 to TRBJ1-1, with TRBD1 identical over 7 bases. This CDR3 contains 15 residues. Germline assignment: CDR1 SGHTA and CDR2 FQGTGA. The CDR3 loop reads CVSSYSRGARVEAFF. The CDR3 region has the DNA TGTGTCAGCAGCTACTCCAGGGGGGCGCGCGTGGAAGCTTTCTTT.

Ten or more counts support this clonotype. The CDR3 is CAISESVLLGRATEAFF. CDR3 DNA sequence: TGTGCCATCAGTGAGTCGGTTTTGTTGGGCAGGGCCACTGAAGCTTTCTTT. V is TRBV10-3 and J is TRBJ1-1; D perhaps matches TRBD1 (5 bases). V was trimmed by 0 bases and J by 4 bases, leaving 18 bases between them. CDR1 and CDR2 from the germline V gene are ENHRY and SYGVKD. The length of the CDR3 is 17 residues.

This clonotype was counted ten times or more. The chain recombines TRBV15 with TRBJ2-3; no definite D call. Germline loops: CDR1 LNHNV, CDR2 YYDKDF (reference sequence). Trimming cost V 0 bases and J 0 bases, with 13 bases left between them. The CDR3 has 17 amino acids. The CDR3 here is CATSRDRASLSTDTQYF. CDR3 bases: TGTGCCACCAGCAGAGATAGGGCCAGTCTGAGCACAGATACGCAGTATTTT.

This clonotype was seen ten or more times. This chain joins TRBV4-1 and TRBJ2-3, with D unclear. Trimming removed 1 base at V and 1 base at J, with 15 bases between. This CDR3 is built from 17 residues. From germline, CDR1 is MGHRA and CDR2 YSYEKL. The CDR3 nucleotides are TGCGCCAGCAGCCAAGGGCCCGGCCTGTATGGCACAGATACGCAGTATTTT. Its protein is CASSQGPGLYGTDTQYF.

The chain links TRBV27 to TRBJ1-2; D is unclear. CDR1 is MNHEY and CDR2 is SMNVEV in the germline V gene (reference sequence). The CDR3 is 13 amino acids. V shed 6 bases and J shed 4 bases, with 12 bases lying between them. DNA for the CDR3: TGTGCCAGCAGCCCGACGTTGGGCTATGGCTACACCTTC. It encodes CASSPTLGYGYTF.

This clonotype was picked up many times. The chain combines TRBV2 with TRBJ1-1, with a weak D call TRBD1 (5 bases). Per the germline V gene, CDR1 is SNHLY and CDR2 is FYNNEI. This CDR3 contains 13 residues. Deletions cut 3 bases from V and 2 bases from J, with 7 bases between. In DNA, the CDR3 is TGTGCCAGCAGTGACGGGACTAACACTGAAGCTTTCTTT. Protein sequence: CASSDGTNTEAFF.

This clonotype appeared a few times. This chain uses TRBV7-4 with TRBJ1-3; D remains ambiguous. This CDR3 has 14 residues. V was pared by 3 bases and J by 3 bases, with 9 bases between. Germline V gene data show CDR1 as SGHVT and CDR2 as SQSDAQ. The CDR3 nucleotides are TGTGCCAGCAGCTTCATGGTGGGTGGAAACACCATATATTTT. Translated: CASSFMVGGNTIYF.

The CDR3 loop is CASSQTGREHRGYNSPLHF. The CDR3 DNA reads TGCGCCAGCAGTCAAACAGGGCGAGAGCACAGAGGATATAATTCACCCCTCCACTTT. The rearrangement joins TRBV23-1 to TRBJ1-6; weak D call: TRBD1 (6 bases). TRBV23-1 is filed as an ORF, its function uncertain. The CDR3 loop spans 19 amino acids. V dropped 2 bases and J dropped 4 bases, with 21 bases sitting between them.

In this sample, this clonotype turned up many times. The rearrangement joins TRBV7-2 to TRBJ2-1; 8 positions agree with TRBD1. This CDR3 is built from 14 residues. Trimming removed 5 bases from V and 4 bases from J; junction bases left unmatched: 4. CDR1 SGHTA and CDR2 FQGNSA come from the germline V gene. The CDR3 reads CASSIRQGYNEQFF. The CDR3 bases are TGTGCCAGCAGCATCCGACAGGGGTACAATGAGCAGTTCTTC.

On this clonotype itself: Possible read error: a much larger clone is one base away. The chain is built from TRBV4-1 and TRBJ1-2, with D possibly matching TRBD1 (6 bases). V lost 6 bases to trimming and J lost 4 bases, with 21 bases between them. The CDR3 covers 16 residues. Per the germline V gene, CDR1 is MGHRA and CDR2 is YSYEKL. CDR3 coding DNA: TGCGCCAGCAGTACCATCCCGGGACAAAATCTCTATGGCTACACCTTC. This gives the protein CASSTIPGQNLYGYTF.

This clonotype was counted a few times. This chain uses TRBV28 with TRBJ1-2; 7 bases agree with TRBD1. CDR1 and CDR2 from the germline V gene are MDHEN and SYDVKM. V lost 4 bases and J lost 4; bases outside the gene matches: 15. The CDR3 consists of 17 residues. CDR3 region: CASSSIPTPGGGYGYTF. CDR3 sequence (DNA): TGTGCCAGCAGTTCAATACCGACCCCAGGGGGAGGCTATGGCTACACCTTC.

The sample holds a few counts of this clonotype. V usage is TRBV4-1 and J usage is TRBJ2-7; D unclear. This CDR3 contains 13 residues. Germline V gene data show CDR1 as MGHRA and CDR2 as YSYEKL. Between the trimmed V and J ends, which lost 1 base and 1 base, there was a span of 5 bases. The CDR3 coding sequence is TGCGCCAGCAGCCAAGGGATGTCCTACGAGCAGTACTTC. Residues: CASSQGMSYEQYF.

Comment on this clonotype: The conserved phenylalanine or tryptophan normally closing the CDR3 is absent here, so this likely arose from a read error. This chain connects TRBV5-3 to TRBJ2-7; D possibly matches TRBD1 or TRBD2 (6 bases each). TRBV5-3 is an ORF; its function is uncertain. The V and J ends lost 8 bases and 3 bases respectively, with 21 bases between them. The CDR3 consists of 15 residues. CDR3 loop: CASSPRGEQLYEQYL. The CDR3 DNA follows: TGTGCCAGCAGCCCAAGGGGGGAGCAACTCTACGAGCAGTACCTC.

Notes on this clonotype: This may be a read error: a much more frequent sequence differs by one nucleotide. The J gene is TRBJ1-2, the V gene TRBV4-1; TRBD1 matches 7 bases. Germline V gene data show CDR1 as MGHRA and CDR2 as YSYEKL. The V and J ends lost 6 bases and 3 bases, in that order; junction bases with no gene match: 10. The CDR3 contains 15 residues. The CDR3 DNA follows: TGCGCCAGCAGGATCCCGGGACAGTCTGACTATGGCTACACCTTC. Protein sequence: CASRIPGQSDYGYTF.